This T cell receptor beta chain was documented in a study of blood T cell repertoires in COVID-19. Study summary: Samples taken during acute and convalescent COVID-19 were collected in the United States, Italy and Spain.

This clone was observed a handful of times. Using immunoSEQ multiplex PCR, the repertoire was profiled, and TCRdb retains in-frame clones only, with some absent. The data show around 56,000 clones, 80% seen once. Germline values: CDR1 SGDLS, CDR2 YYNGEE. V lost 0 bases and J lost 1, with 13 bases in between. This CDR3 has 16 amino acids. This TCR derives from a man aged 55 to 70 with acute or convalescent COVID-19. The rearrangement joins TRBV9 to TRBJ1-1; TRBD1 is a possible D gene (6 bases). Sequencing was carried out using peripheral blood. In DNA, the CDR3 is TGTGCCAGCAGCGTAGGCTTCAGGGGAAGGAACACTGAAGCTTTCTTT. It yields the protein CASSVGFRGRNTEAFF.